This T cell receptor (beta chain) emerged from a study of monozygotic twins with inflammatory bowel disease. Donors each gave less than 3 ml of blood. To note about this clonotype: Antigen specificity is unknown.

The RNA usage for each TCR library was roughly 3,700 ng of total RNA. TCRdb re-called the 5' RACE reads and gives one entry per CDR3 protein, without DNA. This repertoire includes about 110,000 distinct CDR3 sequences. The CDR3 contains 13 residues. Germline V CDR1 and CDR2: MNHEY, SVGAGI. Study outcomes and limitations: Immunosuppressive treatments differing between patients may have added repertoire variability. With others, IBD patients shared fewer clonotypes than healthy twins did, especially with disease activity.

The receptor comes from a human donor with ulcerative colitis or Crohn's disease, or a healthy co-twin of an affected twin (not recorded which). The rearrangement links TRBV6-5 to TRBJ2-1; TCRdb lists TRBD2, though no DNA is available to test this call. Sequencing was performed on blood. CDR3: CASSSPGPLMQFF.